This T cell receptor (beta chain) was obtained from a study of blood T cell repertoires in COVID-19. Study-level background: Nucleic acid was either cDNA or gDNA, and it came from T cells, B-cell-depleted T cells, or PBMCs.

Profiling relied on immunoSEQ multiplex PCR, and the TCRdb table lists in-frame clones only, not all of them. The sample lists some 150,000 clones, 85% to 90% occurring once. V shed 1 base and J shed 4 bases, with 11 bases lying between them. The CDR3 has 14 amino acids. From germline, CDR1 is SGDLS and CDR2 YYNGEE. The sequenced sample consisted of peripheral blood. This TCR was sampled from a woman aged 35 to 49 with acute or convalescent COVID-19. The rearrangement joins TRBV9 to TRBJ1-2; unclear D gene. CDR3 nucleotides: TGTGCCAGCAGCGTAACATGGAGATCCTATGGCTACACCTTC. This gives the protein CASSVTWRSYGYTF.